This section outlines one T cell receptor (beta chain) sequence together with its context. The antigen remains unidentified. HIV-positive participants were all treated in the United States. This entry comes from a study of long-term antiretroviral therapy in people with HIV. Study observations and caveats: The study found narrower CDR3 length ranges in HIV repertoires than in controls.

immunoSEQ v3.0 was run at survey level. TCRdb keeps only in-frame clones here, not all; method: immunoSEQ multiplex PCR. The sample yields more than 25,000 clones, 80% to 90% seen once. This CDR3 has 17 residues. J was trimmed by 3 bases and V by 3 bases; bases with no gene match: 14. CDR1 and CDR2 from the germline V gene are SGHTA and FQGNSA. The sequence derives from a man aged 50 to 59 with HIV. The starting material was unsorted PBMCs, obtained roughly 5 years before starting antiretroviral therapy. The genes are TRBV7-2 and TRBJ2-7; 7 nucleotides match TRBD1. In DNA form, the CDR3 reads TGTGCCAGCAGCTTTTACCCTATAACAGGGGCTAACTACGAGCAGTACTTC. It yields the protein CASSFYPITGANYEQYF.